This TCR beta chain appears in the sequencing data of a study of T cells expressing NK-cell markers. There are 16 residues in the CDR3. Germline CDR1 reads DFQATT; CDR2 reads SNEGSKA (reference sequence). TCR beta cDNA was generated via 5'RACE template switching incorporating UMIs. TCRdb re-called the 5' RACE reads and shows each CDR3 protein once, DNA omitted. The data show roughly 420,000 distinct CDR3 sequences, and the top ten clones hold under 7.5%. Findings and caveats of the study: These clonotypes additionally ranked first within the CD3+CD56-NKG2C+ fraction of a few donors.

Concerning this clonotype: Its target is not known.

This chain uses TRBV20-1 with TRBJ2-3; as DNA is missing, the TRBD2 call by TCRdb cannot be tested. The source is a woman aged 18-70 years in good health. Sequenced: blood T cells: a sorted CD56 or NKG2C T cell subset, CD4+ or CD8+ T cells, or bulk PBMC T cells (not recorded which). The chain's CDR3 is CSAKAVAGGLRDTQYF.